The 26 T cell receptor beta chains below were found in one sample sequenced in a study of T cell clones after liver transplantation (dated by TCRdb to between 2017 and 2020). Library construction relied on the immunoSEQ multiplex PCR assay. TCRdb limited this immuneACCESS table to in-frame rearrangements with V and J called. A share of clones is missing; checked studies link under half to unresolved V genes, and the rest is unexplained. For this sample the table gives under 20,000 clones, of which roughly nine tenths were detected only once. 13% of the sample rests with the top ten. This sample comprised CD8+ T cells from blood, obtained 45 to 46 months after liver transplant. The receptors come from a human patient who received a liver transplant. Following a transplant, a fraction of the T cells may be traceable to the graft donor.

The chain is built from TRBV7-8 and TRBJ1-1; D uncertain. The CDR3 loop spans 14 amino acids. The ends were cut back, 2 bases at V and 0 bases at J, with 7 bases in the middle. Germline CDR1 and CDR2: SGHVS and FQNEAQ. The CDR3 DNA reads TGTGCCAGCAGCTTATACGGGATGAACACTGAAGCTTTCTTT. Protein sequence: CASSLYGMNTEAFF. The full variable domain, completed using reference TRBV7-8 and TRBJ1-1, is GAGVSQSPRYKVAKRGQDVALRCDPISGHVSLFWYQQALGQGPEFLTYFQNEAQLDKSGLPSDRFFAERPEGSVSTLKIQRTQQEDSAVYLCASSLYGMNTEAFFGQGTRLTVV.

The J gene is TRBJ2-1, the V gene TRBV27; D is ambiguous. The CDR3 length is 13 residues. Looked up from germline, CDR1 is MNHEY and CDR2 is SMNVEV (reference sequence). Trimming cost V 2 bases and J 6 bases, with 8 bases left between them. The CDR3 spells CASSLTLGNEQFF. The CDR3 nucleotides are TGTGCCAGCAGTTTAACTTTGGGCAATGAGCAGTTCTTC.

The chain is built from TRBV14 and TRBJ2-2, with D possibly TRBD2 on 6 matching bases. The CDR3 runs 19 residues. Looked up from germline, CDR1 is SGHDN and CDR2 is FVKESK. Trimming pared 1 base from V and 3 bases from J, leaving 21 bases between. This chain's CDR3 is CASSQVTSSVVGDTGELFF. The CDR3 nucleotides are TGTGCCAGCAGCCAAGTAACTAGCTCAGTGGTAGGGGACACCGGGGAGCTGTTTTTT.

The gene calls are TRBV7-6 and TRBJ2-2; 8 nucleotides agree with TRBD2. The CDR3 sequence is 16 residues long. CDR1 and CDR2 from the germline V gene are SGHVS and FNYEAQ. Trimming took 1 base from V and 4 from J; bases not matched to a gene: 5. The CDR3 loop is CASSLGIAGPTGELFF. The CDR3 region has the DNA TGTGCCAGCAGCTTAGGGATAGCGGGACCCACCGGGGAGCTGTTTTTT.

CDR3 nucleotides: TGCAGCGTTCGGGGGGGACGGAGCACCGGGGAGCTGTTTTTT. This sequence encodes CSVRGGRSTGELFF. The chain joins TRBV29-1 to TRBJ2-2; 8 positions match TRBD2. Losses at the gene ends were 5 bases for V and 4 bases for J; bases not matched to a gene: 6. Looked up from germline, CDR1 is SQVTM and CDR2 is ANQGSEA. This CDR3 has 14 residues.

CDR3 coding DNA: TGTGCCAGCAGCTTGTTGGGCGGGGGGGGCGATGAGCAGTTCTTC. It codes for CASSLLGGGGDEQFF. The genes are TRBV5-4 and TRBJ2-1; 9 positions agree with TRBD2. CDR3 length: 15 residues. With 1 base clipped from V and 8 bases from J, the junction kept 7 bases outside the gene matches. The germline V gene encodes CDR1 SGHNT and CDR2 YYREEE (reference sequence).

The rearrangement uses TRBV29-1 and TRBJ2-5; tentative D call: TRBD2 (7 bases). The length of the CDR3 is 14 residues. Germline loops: CDR1 SQVTM, CDR2 ANQGSEA. Trimming pared 5 bases from V and 1 base from J, leaving 14 bases between. CDR3 in DNA: TGCAGCGTTCGCAGGGGAGGGAGCCAAGAGACCCAGTACTTC. Its protein is CSVRRGGSQETQYF.

The V call is TRBV4-1, the J call TRBJ2-3; 7 bases align to TRBD1. J was trimmed by 2 bases and V by 4 bases; bases with no gene match: 9. This CDR3 has 16 amino acids. In germline, CDR1 is MGHRA, CDR2 YSYEKL. The CDR3 loop reads CASSRWGTEPTDTQYF. The DNA of the CDR3 is TGCGCCAGCAGCCGTTGGGGGACAGAGCCCACAGATACGCAGTATTTT.

The V call is TRBV15, the J call TRBJ1-1; tentatively, D is TRBD1 (5 bases). The V gene's germline CDR1 is LNHNV and CDR2 YYDKDF (reference sequence). The CDR3 length is 15 residues. Trimming took 5 bases from V and 1 from J, leaving 14 bases between them. The CDR3 DNA reads TGTGCCACCAGCGGCGGCAGGGCCAGGAACACTGAAGCTTTCTTT. Protein product: CATSGGRARNTEAFF. Variable domain in full (rest from reference TRBV15 and TRBJ1-1): DAMVIQNPRYQVTQFGKPVTLSCSQTLNHNVMYWYQQKSSQAPKLLFHYYDKDFNNEADTPDNFQSRRPNTSFCFLDIRSPGLGDTAMYLCATSGGRARNTEAFFGQGTRLTVV.

The table lists this clone with a count of one. The chain joins TRBV15 to TRBJ2-7; D possibly corresponds to TRBD1 (5 bases). The CDR3 extends over 17 amino acids. Trimming took 0 bases from V and 0 from J, leaving 15 bases between them. Germline V CDR1 and CDR2: LNHNV, YYDKDF (reference sequence). CDR3 sequence reads: CATSRDLGQVGSYEQYF. The DNA for the CDR3 is TGTGCCACCAGCAGAGATCTGGGGCAGGTGGGCTCCTACGAGCAGTACTTC.

The V and J genes are TRBV5-1 and TRBJ1-2, with TRBD1 matching over 10 bases. V was clipped by 3 bases and J by 8 bases; unmatched bases: 7. CDR3 size: 14 residues. Looked up from germline, CDR1 is SGHRS and CDR2 is YFSETQ. The CDR3 loop reads CASSSTGQGYGYTF. The CDR3 nucleotides read TGCGCCAGCAGCTCTACGGGACAGGGGTACGGCTACACCTTC.

In this sample, this clone turned up once. The V and J genes are TRBV27 and TRBJ1-2, with TRBD1 matching 7 bases. The V gene's germline CDR1 is MNHEY and CDR2 SMNVEV (reference sequence). CDR3 size: 11 residues. V lost 8 bases to trimming and J lost 4 bases; unmatched junction nucleotides: 1. CDR3 sequence: CASGTAYGYTF. CDR3 bases: TGTGCCAGCGGGACAGCCTATGGCTACACCTTC.

The V and J genes are TRBV11-2 and TRBJ1-5; D is uncertain. Trimming pared 4 bases from V and 5 bases from J, leaving 12 bases between. CDR3 length equals 14 residues. The germline CDR1 and CDR2 sequences are SGHAT and FQNNGV. The CDR3 nucleotides are TGTGCCAGCAGCTCGGACCTGGGTGATCAGCCCCAGCATTTT. Translation gives CASSSDLGDQPQHF.

The chain has TRBV28 and TRBJ2-1, with TRBD1 matching over 7 bases. The CDR3 has 15 amino acids. CDR1 is MDHEN, CDR2 SYDVKM, per germline. Unmatched junction bases numbered 9, after V lost 3 bases and J lost 7 bases. CDR3 DNA sequence: TGTGCCAGCAGTTTTAGGGGGCTTAGGGATAATGAGCAGTTCTTC. Its protein product is CASSFRGLRDNEQFF.

V gene TRBV28 combines with J gene TRBJ2-7; D gene uncertain. The CDR3 contains 11 residues. Trimming removed 5 bases from V and 3 bases from J, with 5 bases in between. Germline V gives CDR1 MDHEN, CDR2 SYDVKM. The CDR3 nucleotides read TGTGCCAGCAGTCTCAACTACGAGCAGTACTTC. This gives the protein CASSLNYEQYF.

This chain joins TRBV1 and TRBJ2-6. TRBV1 is a listed pseudogene. The CDR3 loop spans 18 amino acids. CDR3 protein: CTSRAESCAQSRANVLTF. The CDR3 DNA is TGCACCAGCAGGGCTGAGAGTTGTGCACAAAGTCGGGCCAACGTCCTGACTTTC.

The J gene is TRBJ2-7, the V gene TRBV13; tentative D call: TRBD2 (6 bases). CDR3 length equals 14 residues. The V end was cut by 4 bases, the J end by 2 bases, with 12 bases between. Per the germline V gene, CDR1 is PRHDT and CDR2 is FYEKMQ (reference sequence). The CDR3 reads CASSSLTSTYEQYF. The CDR3 DNA follows: TGTGCCAGCAGCTCCCTAACTAGCACCTACGAGCAGTACTTC.

This clone has more than one count but fewer than ten. The rearrangement links TRBV30 to TRBJ1-5; D may be TRBD1 (6 bases). The CDR3 has 13 amino acids. V lost 5 bases, J lost 0 bases, and 8 bases lay in between. The germline V gene has CDR1 GTSNPN and CDR2 SVGIG (reference sequence). The CDR3: CAWGQYSNQPQHF. The DNA of the CDR3 is TGTGCCTGGGGACAGTATAGCAATCAGCCCCAGCATTTT. Based on the CDR3 plus reference TRBV30 and TRBJ1-5, the full variable domain is SQTIHQWPATLVQPVGSPLSLECTVEGTSNPNLYWYRQAAGRGLQLLFYSVGIGQISSEVPQNLSASRPQDRQFILSSKKLLLSDSGFYLCAWGQYSNQPQHFGDGTRLSIL.

The chain is built from TRBV6-5 and TRBJ1-5; unclear D gene. Germline loops: CDR1 MNHEY, CDR2 SVGAGI. CDR3 length: 14 amino acids. Deletions cut 0 bases from V and 8 bases from J, with 11 bases between. The DNA of the CDR3 is TGTGCCAGCAGTTACTCAGGCAGTCGGGAGCCCCAGCATTTT. It translates to CASSYSGSREPQHF.

This clone turned up a few times. The V and J genes are TRBV7-2 and TRBJ1-4; possible D gene TRBD1, 5 bases. CDR1 and CDR2 (germline): SGHTA, FQGNSA. V shed 3 bases and J shed 3 bases, with 17 bases lying between them. There are 17 residues in the CDR3. The chain's CDR3 is CASSFTTPGTPNEKLFF. The CDR3 nucleotides read TGTGCCAGCAGCTTTACAACACCCGGGACCCCTAATGAAAAACTGTTTTTT.

In this sample, this clone turned up once. The chain uses TRBV5-4 and TRBJ1-2; TRBD1 might be the D (6 bases). The germline V and J ends were trimmed by 3 bases and 4 bases, with 7 bases remaining between them. The CDR3 spans 12 residues. Germline values: CDR1 SGHNT, CDR2 YYREEE (reference sequence). CDR3 bases: TGTGCCAGCAGCTCGGACAGCTATGGCTACACCTTC. Translating it yields CASSSDSYGYTF.

This CDR3 is CASSETTYTEAFF. The CDR3 nucleotides are TGTGCCAGCAGTGAAACGACATACACTGAAGCTTTCTTT. The chain joins TRBV2 to TRBJ1-1; D call uncertain. With 2 bases removed from V and 3 bases from J, the gap between germline ends came to 7 bases. This CDR3 spans 13 amino acids. CDR1 SNHLY and CDR2 FYNNEI come from the germline V gene.

The genes are TRBV7-6 and TRBJ2-5; D not certain. This CDR3 region has 14 residues. Germline V gene sequence: CDR1 SGHVS, CDR2 FNYEAQ. The germline V and J ends were trimmed by 1 base and 4 bases, with 10 bases remaining between them. CDR3 region: CASSLGSGPETQYF. The CDR3 DNA is TGTGCCAGCAGCTTAGGGTCAGGCCCAGAGACCCAGTACTTC.

V and J are TRBV28 and TRBJ2-7; TRBD2 aligns across 11 bases. Germline trimming cut 4 bases from V and 4 bases from J; bases unmatched to any gene: 3. The V gene's germline CDR1 is MDHEN and CDR2 SYDVKM. This CDR3 contains 14 residues. CDR3 sequence: CASSSGLAEYEQYF. Written as DNA, the CDR3 is TGTGCCAGCAGTTCGGGACTAGCGGAGTACGAGCAGTACTTC. Supplemented by reference TRBV28 and TRBJ2-7, the full variable domain reads DVKVTQSSRYLVKRTGEKVFLECVQDMDHENMFWYRQDPGLGLRLIYFSYDVKMKEKGDIPEGYSVSREKKERFSLILESASTNQTSMYLCASSSGLAEYEQYFGPGTRLTVT.

J is TRBJ2-1 and V is TRBV6-1; 7 bases match TRBD2. Germline-derived CDR1 and CDR2 are MNHNS and SASEGT. V lost 8 bases and J lost 0; bases outside the gene matches: 4. This CDR3 is 14 amino acids long. CDR3: CASGGVSSYNEQFF. The CDR3 DNA is TGTGCCAGCGGGGGGGTGTCCTCCTACAATGAGCAGTTCTTC.

V gene TRBV28 combines with J gene TRBJ1-1; D might be TRBD1 (6 bases). Germline V gene lookup returns CDR1 MDHEN and CDR2 SYDVKM. The V end lost 7 bases, the J end lost 3 bases, and 18 bases lay between the germline ends. The CDR3 has 15 residues. The CDR3 bases are TGTGCCAGCACCTTCGAGGGGGAGGCGGACACTGAAGCTTTCTTT. Translation gives CASTFEGEADTEAFF. Combining the CDR3 with reference TRBV28 and TRBJ1-1 gives the whole variable domain DVKVTQSSRYLVKRTGEKVFLECVQDMDHENMFWYRQDPGLGLRLIYFSYDVKMKEKGDIPEGYSVSREKKERFSLILESASTNQTSMYLCASTFEGEADTEAFFGQGTRLTVV.